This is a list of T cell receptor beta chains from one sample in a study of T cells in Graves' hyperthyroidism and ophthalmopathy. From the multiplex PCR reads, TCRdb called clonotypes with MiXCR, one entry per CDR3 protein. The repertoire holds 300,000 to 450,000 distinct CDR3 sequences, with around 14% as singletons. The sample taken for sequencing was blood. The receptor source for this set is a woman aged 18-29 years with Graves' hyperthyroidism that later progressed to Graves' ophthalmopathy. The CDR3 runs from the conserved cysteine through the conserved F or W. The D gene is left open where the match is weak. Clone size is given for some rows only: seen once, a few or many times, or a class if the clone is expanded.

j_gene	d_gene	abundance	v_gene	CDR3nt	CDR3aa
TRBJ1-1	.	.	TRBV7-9	TGTGCCAGCACCACCGGATCGATAGTGAACACTGAAGCTTTCTTT	CASTTGSIVNTEAFF
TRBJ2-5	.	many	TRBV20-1	TGCAGTGCTAGAGTTCGAGACCACGCACTCTTAACCCAGTACTTC	CSARVRDHALLTQYF
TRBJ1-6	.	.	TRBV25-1	TGTGCCAGCAGGGACTCCTATAATTCACCCCTCCACTTT	CASRDSYNSPLHF
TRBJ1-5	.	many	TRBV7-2	TGTGCCAGCAGCTCCGAAATAGGGGGGTTATATCAGCCCCAGCATTTT	CASSSEIGGLYQPQHF
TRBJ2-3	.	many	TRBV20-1	TGCAGTGCTCAAGGGAGGCTGGACGGCACAGATACGCAGTATTTT	CSAQGRLDGTDTQYF
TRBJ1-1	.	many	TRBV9	TGTGCCAGCAGCGGAGGGGCAGAAGCTTTCTTT	CASSGGAEAFF
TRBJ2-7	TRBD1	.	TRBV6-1	TGTGCCAGCAGGGTCCTGGGAACGGGACAGGCTTCCTACGAGCAGTACTTC	CASRVLGTGQASYEQYF
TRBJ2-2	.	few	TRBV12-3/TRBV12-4	TGTGCCAGCAGTTTGAGGGATAGTGCGAACACCGGGGAGCTGTTTTTT	CASSLRDSANTGELFF
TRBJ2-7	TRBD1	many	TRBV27	TGTGCCAGCAGTTTCGGAAGGGACAGCTCCTACGAGCAGTACTTC	CASSFGRDSSYEQYF
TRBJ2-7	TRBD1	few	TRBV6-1	TGTGCCAGCAGGGAAACAGGGGGCAATTCCTACGAGCAGTACTTC	CASRETGGNSYEQYF
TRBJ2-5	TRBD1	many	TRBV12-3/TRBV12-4	TGTGCCAGCAGTCTAAAAGGACAGGGTCGGGGGTGGGGGGAGACCCAGTACTTC	CASSLKGQGRGWGETQYF
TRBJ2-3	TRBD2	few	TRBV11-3	TGTGCCAGCAGCGCCAAACCGGGACTAGGGACAGATACGCAGTATTTT	CASSAKPGLGTDTQYF
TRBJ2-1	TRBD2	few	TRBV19	TGTGCCAGTAGTTTTCTAGCGGGGGGTGACGATGAGCAGTTCTTC	CASSFLAGGDDEQFF
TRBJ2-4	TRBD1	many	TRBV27	TGTGCCAGCAGTGACCAGGGGGCGCTTCCCATTTTAGCCAAAAACATTCAGTACTTC	CASSDQGALPILAKNIQYF
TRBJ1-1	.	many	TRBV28	TGTGCCAGCCGGCCGAGGTACACTGAAGCTTTCTTT	CASRPRYTEAFF
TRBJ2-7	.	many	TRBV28	TGTGCCAGCAGTTCAACCCGCGAGCAGTACTTC	CASSSTREQYF
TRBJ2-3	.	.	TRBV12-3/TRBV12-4	TGTGCCAGCAGCACGAGGCTGGGGACTGATGCCCCAGATACGCAGTATTTT	CASSTRLGTDAPDTQYF
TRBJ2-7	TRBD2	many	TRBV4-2	TGTGCCAGCAGCCACAATAGCGGGAGATCGGGCGAGCAGTACTTC	CASSHNSGRSGEQYF
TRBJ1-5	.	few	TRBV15	TGTGCCACCAGCAGAGAGCACGCTATCAATCAGCCCCAGCATTTT	CATSREHAINQPQHF
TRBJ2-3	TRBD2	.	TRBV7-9	TGTGCCAGCAGCAAAGCGGGGAGGGATACGCAGTATTTT	CASSKAGRDTQYF
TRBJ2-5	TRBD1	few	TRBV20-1	TGCAGTGTTGCCAGGACAGGCCGTAAGACCCAGTACTTC	CSVARTGRKTQYF
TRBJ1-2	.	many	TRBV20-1	TGCAGTGCTAGTACAGCCTTGTATGGCTACACCTTC	CSASTALYGYTF
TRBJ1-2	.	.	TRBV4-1	TGCGCCAGCAGCCAAGCCCACACAGGGAAAAATGGCTACACCTTC	CASSQAHTGKNGYTF
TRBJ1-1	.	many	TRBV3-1	TGTGCCAGCAGCCAACAAGGGTATGAAGCTTTCTTT	CASSQQGYEAFF
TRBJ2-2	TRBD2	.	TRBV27	TGTGCCAGCAGTTCCCTAGCGGGAGATGGCACCGGGGAGCTGTTTTTT	CASSSLAGDGTGELFF
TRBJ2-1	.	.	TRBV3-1	TGTGCCAGCAGCGGAGCGGGACACTCCTACAATGAGCAGTTCTTC	CASSGAGHSYNEQFF
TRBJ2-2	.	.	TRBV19	TGTGCCAGTAGTATCGGGGAGGAAGCCGGGGAGCTGTTTTTT	CASSIGEEAGELFF
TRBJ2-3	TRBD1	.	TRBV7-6	TGTGCCAGCAGCTTATTCTCTTGGATGGGGGCAGGGGGAAGCACAGATACGCAGTATTTT	CASSLFSWMGAGGSTDTQYF
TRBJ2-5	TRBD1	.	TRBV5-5	TGTGCCAGCAGCCAGGACAGGGGGCGAGAGACCCAGTACTTC	CASSQDRGRETQYF
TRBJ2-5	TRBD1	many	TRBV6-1	TGTGCCAGCAGTGTTACCCCCGAGGGGGCAGAGACCCAGTACTTC	CASSVTPEGAETQYF
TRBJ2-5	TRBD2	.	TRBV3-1	TGTGCCAGCAGCCAGAACCGGGACGGGGGGACAGAGACCCAGTACTTC	CASSQNRDGGTETQYF
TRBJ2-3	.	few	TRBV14	TGTGCCAGCAGCCAAGCCCGCCGCACAGATACGCAGTATTTT	CASSQARRTDTQYF
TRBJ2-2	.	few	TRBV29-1	TGCAGCGTTTCTCACAACACCGGGGAGCTGTTTTTT	CSVSHNTGELFF
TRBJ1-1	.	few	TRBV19	TGTGCCAGTAGTATCTGGGGGGCCACGCGGAGGAACACTGAAGCTTTCTTT	CASSIWGATRRNTEAFF
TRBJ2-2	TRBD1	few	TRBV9	TGTGCCAGCAGCCTAGCCGGACAGGGAGCGAACACCGGGGAGCTGTTTTTT	CASSLAGQGANTGELFF
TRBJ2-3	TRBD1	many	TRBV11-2	TGTGCCAGCAGTCAAACCCGGGACAGGGGGCAGGAGACGCAGTATTTT	CASSQTRDRGQETQYF
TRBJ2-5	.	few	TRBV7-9	TGTGCCAGCAGCTTAACGGGGACATTCCAAGAGACCCAGTACTTC	CASSLTGTFQETQYF
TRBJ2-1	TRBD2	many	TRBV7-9	TGTGCCAGCAGCTCACCCACCGGGACTAGCTACAATGAGCAGTTCTTC	CASSSPTGTSYNEQFF
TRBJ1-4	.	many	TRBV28	TGTGCCAGTACTGATACCGCAACTAATGAAAAACTGTTTTTT	CASTDTATNEKLFF
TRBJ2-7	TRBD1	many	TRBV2	TGTGCCAGCACCCGGGACAGGGTGACCTACGAGCAGTACTTC	CASTRDRVTYEQYF